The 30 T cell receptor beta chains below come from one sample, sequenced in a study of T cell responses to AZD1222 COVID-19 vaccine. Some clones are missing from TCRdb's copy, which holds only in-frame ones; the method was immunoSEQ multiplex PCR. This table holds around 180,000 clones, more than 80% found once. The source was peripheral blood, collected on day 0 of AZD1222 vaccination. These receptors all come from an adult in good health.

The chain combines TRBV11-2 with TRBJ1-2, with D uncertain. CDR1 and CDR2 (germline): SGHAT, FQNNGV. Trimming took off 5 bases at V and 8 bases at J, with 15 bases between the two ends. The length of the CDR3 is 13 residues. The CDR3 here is CASSPSQAEGYTF. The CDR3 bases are TGTGCCAGCAGCCCTTCGCAGGCCGAGGGCTACACCTTC.

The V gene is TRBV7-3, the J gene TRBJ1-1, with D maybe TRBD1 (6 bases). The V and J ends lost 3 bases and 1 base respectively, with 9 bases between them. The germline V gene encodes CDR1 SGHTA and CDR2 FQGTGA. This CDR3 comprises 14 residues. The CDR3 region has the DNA TGTGCCAGCAGCTTGGGACACCAGAACACTGAAGCTTTCTTT. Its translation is CASSLGHQNTEAFF.

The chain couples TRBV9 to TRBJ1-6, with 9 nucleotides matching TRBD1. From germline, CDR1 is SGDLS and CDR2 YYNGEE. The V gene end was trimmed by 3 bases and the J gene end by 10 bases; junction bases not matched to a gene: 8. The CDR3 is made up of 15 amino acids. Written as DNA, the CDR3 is TGTGCCAGCAGCGGGGGGGTGGACAGGGGCTCACCCCTCCACTTT. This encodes CASSGGVDRGSPLHF.

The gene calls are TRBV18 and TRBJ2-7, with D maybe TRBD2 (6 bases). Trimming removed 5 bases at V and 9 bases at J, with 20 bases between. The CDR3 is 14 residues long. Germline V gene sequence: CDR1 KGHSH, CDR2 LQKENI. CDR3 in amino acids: CASSEPSEPGAQYF. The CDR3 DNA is TGTGCCAGCTCAGAACCTAGCGAGCCCGGGGCGCAGTACTTC.

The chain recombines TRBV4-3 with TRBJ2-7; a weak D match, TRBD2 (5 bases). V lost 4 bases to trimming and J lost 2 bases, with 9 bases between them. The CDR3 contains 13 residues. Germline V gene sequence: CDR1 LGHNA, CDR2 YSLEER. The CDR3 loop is CASSPSGAYEQYF. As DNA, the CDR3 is TGCGCCAGCAGCCCTTCCGGGGCCTACGAGCAGTACTTC.

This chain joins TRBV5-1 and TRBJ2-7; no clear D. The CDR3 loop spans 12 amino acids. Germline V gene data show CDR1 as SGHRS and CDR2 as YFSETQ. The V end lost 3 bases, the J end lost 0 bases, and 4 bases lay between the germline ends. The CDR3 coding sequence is TGCGCCAGCAGCTCGAGCTCCTACGAGCAGTACTTC. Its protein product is CASSSSSYEQYF.

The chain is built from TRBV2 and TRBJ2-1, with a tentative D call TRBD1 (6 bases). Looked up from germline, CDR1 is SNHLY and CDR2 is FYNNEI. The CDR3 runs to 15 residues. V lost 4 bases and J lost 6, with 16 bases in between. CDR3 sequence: CASSVDLSQGNEQFF. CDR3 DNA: TGTGCCAGCAGTGTCGATTTGTCACAGGGCAATGAGCAGTTCTTC.

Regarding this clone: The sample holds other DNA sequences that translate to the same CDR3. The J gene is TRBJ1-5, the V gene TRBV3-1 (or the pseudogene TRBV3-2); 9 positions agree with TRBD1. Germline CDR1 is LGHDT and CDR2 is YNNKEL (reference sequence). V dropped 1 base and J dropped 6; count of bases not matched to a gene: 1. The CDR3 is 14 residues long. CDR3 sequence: CASSQGQGGQPQHF. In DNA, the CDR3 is TGTGCCAGCAGCCAAGGACAGGGGGGTCAGCCCCAGCATTTT.

This CDR3 reads CASSLDSGGTGELFF. CDR3 DNA sequence: TGTGCCAGCAGCTTAGATAGCGGTGGTACCGGGGAGCTGTTTTTT. The chain carries TRBV7-8 and TRBJ2-2, with TRBD2 as a possible D gene (6 bases). This CDR3 region has 15 residues. Trimming pared 1 base from V and 5 bases from J, leaving 11 bases between. The germline V gene encodes CDR1 SGHVS and CDR2 FQNEAQ. Complete variable domain (other parts from reference TRBV7-8 and TRBJ2-2): GAGVSQSPRYKVAKRGQDVALRCDPISGHVSLFWYQQALGQGPEFLTYFQNEAQLDKSGLPSDRFFAERPEGSVSTLKIQRTQQEDSAVYLCASSLDSGGTGELFFGEGSRLTVL.

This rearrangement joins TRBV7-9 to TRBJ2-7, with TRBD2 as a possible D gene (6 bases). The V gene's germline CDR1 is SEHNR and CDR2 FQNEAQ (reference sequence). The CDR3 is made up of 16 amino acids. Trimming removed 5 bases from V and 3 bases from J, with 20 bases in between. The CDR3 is CASSLGRGTTYYEQYF. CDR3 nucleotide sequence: TGTGCCAGCAGCCTCGGCCGGGGGACCACCTACTACGAGCAGTACTTC.

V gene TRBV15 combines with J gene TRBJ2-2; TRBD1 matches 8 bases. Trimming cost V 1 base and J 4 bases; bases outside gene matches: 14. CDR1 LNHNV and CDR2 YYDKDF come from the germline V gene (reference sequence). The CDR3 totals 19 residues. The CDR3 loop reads CATSRVSQGAPGVTGELFF. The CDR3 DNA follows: TGTGCCACCAGCAGAGTCTCCCAGGGGGCGCCGGGGGTCACCGGGGAGCTGTTTTTT. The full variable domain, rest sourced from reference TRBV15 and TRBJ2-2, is DAMVIQNPRYQVTQFGKPVTLSCSQTLNHNVMYWYQQKSSQAPKLLFHYYDKDFNNEADTPDNFQSRRPNTSFCFLDIRSPGLGDTAMYLCATSRVSQGAPGVTGELFFGEGSRLTVL.

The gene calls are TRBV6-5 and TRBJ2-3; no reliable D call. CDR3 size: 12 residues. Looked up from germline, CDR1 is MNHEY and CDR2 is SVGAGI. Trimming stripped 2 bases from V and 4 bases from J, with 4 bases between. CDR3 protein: CASSYGPDTQYF. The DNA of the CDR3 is TGTGCCAGCAGTTACGGCCCAGATACGCAGTATTTT.

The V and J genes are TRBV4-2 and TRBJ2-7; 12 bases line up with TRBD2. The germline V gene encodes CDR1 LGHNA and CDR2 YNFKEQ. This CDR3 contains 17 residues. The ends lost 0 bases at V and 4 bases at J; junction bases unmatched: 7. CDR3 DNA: TGTGCCAGCAGCCAAGAACCTAGCGGGGGGGCCACTTACGAGCAGTACTTC. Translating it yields CASSQEPSGGATYEQYF.

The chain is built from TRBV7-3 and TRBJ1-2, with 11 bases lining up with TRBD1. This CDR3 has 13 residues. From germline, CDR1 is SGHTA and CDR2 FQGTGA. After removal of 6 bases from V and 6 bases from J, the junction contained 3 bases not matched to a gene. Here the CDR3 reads CASSPGQGDGYTF. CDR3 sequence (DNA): TGTGCCAGCAGTCCGGGACAGGGGGATGGCTACACCTTC.

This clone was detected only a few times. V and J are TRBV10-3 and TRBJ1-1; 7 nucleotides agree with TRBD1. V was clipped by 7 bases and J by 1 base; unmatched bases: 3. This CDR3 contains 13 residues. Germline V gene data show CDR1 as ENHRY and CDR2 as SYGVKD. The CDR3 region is CAIKGQPNTEAFF. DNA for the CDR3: TGTGCCATCAAGGGACAGCCGAACACTGAAGCTTTCTTT.

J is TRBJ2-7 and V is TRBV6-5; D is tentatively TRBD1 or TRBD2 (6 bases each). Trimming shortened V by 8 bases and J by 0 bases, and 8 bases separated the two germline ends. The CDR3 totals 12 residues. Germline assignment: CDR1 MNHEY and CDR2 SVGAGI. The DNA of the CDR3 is TGTGCCAGCTCGGGGGCCTCCTACGAGCAGTACGTC. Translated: CASSGASYEQYV.

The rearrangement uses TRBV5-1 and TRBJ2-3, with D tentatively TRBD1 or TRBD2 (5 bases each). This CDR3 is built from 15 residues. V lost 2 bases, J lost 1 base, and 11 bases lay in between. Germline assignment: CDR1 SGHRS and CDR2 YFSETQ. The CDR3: CASSFDGGRTDTQYF. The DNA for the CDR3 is TGCGCCAGCAGCTTTGATGGGGGACGCACAGATACGCAGTATTTT.

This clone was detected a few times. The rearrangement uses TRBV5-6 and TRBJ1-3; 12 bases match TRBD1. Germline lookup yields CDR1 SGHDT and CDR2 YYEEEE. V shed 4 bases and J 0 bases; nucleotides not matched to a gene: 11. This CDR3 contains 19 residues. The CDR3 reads CASSRIRDRGRISGNTIYF. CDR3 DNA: TGTGCCAGCAGCCGGATCCGGGACAGGGGGCGAATCTCTGGAAACACCATATATTTT. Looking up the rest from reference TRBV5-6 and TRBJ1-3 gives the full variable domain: DAGVTQSPTHLIKTRGQQVTLRCSPKSGHDTVSWYQQALGQGPQFIFQYYEEEERQRGNFPDRFSGHQFPNYSSELNVNALLLGDSALYLCASSRIRDRGRISGNTIYFGEGSWLTVV.

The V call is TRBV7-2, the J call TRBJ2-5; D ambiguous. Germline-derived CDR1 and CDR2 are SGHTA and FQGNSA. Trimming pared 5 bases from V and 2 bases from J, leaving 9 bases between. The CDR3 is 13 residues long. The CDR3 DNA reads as TGTGCCAGCAGCGCAAGCCCGCAAGAGACCCAGTACTTC. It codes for CASSASPQETQYF.

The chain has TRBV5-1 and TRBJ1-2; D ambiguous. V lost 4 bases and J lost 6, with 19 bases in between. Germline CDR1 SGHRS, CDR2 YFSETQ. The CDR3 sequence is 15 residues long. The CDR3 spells CASSLLDSLRDGYTF. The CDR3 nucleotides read TGCGCCAGCAGCCTACTGGACTCCCTTCGTGATGGCTACACCTTC. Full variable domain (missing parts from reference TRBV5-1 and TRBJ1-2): KAGVTQTPRYLIKTRGQQVTLSCSPISGHRSVSWYQQTPGQGLQFLFEYFSETQRNKGNFPGRFSGRQFSNSRSEMNVSTLELGDSALYLCASSLLDSLRDGYTFGSGTRLTVV.

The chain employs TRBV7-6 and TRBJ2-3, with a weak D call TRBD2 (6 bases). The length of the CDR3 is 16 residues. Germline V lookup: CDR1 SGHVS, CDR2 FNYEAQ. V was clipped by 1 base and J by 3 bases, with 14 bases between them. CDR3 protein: CASSLGNSGQTDTQYF. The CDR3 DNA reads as TGTGCCAGCAGCTTAGGGAATAGCGGTCAAACAGATACGCAGTATTTT.

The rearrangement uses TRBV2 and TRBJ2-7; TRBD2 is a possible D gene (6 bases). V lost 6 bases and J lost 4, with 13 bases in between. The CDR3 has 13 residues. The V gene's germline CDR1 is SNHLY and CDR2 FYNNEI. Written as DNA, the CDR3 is TGTGCCAGCAGAGGAGGGGCCGGGTACGAGCAGTACGTC. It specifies CASRGGAGYEQYV.

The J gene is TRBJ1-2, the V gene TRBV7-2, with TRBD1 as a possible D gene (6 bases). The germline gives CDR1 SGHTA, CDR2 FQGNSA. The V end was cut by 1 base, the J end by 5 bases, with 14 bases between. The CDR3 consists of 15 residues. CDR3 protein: CASSLGVEGGYGYTF. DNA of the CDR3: TGTGCCAGCAGCTTAGGGGTGGAAGGGGGATATGGCTACACCTTC.

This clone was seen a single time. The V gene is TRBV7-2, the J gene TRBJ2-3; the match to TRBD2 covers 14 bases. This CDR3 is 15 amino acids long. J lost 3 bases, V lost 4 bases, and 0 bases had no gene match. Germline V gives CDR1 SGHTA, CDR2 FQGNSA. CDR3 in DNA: TGTGCCAGCAGCTGGACTAGCGGGGGGACAGATACGCAGTATTTT. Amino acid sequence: CASSWTSGGTDTQYF.

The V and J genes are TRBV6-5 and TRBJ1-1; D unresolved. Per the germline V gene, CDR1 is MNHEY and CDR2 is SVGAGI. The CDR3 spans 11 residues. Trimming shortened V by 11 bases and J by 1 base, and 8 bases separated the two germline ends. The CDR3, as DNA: TGTGCCTGCCACACGAACACTGAAGCTTTCTTT. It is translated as CACHTNTEAFF.

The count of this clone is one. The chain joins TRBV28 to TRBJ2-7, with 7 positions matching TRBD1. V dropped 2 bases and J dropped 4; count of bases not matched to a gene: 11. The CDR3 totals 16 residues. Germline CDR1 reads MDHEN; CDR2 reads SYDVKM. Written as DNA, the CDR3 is TGTGCCAGCAGTTTACTCTCGACAGGGATGGAGTACGAGCAGTACTTC. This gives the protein CASSLLSTGMEYEQYF.

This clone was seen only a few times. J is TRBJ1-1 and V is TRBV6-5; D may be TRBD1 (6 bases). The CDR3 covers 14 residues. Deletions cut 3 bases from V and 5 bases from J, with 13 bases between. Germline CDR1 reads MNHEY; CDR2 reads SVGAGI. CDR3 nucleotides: TGTGCCAGCAGTTATTTGGGGGCGGGGACTGAAGCTTTCTTT. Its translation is CASSYLGAGTEAFF.

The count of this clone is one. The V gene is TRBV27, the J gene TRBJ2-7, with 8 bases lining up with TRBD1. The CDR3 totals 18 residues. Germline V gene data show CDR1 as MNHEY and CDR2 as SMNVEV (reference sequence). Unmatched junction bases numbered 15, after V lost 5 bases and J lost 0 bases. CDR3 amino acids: CASSPFTPQGASSYEQYF. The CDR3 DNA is TGTGCCAGCAGTCCCTTCACCCCCCAGGGGGCGAGCTCCTACGAGCAGTACTTC.

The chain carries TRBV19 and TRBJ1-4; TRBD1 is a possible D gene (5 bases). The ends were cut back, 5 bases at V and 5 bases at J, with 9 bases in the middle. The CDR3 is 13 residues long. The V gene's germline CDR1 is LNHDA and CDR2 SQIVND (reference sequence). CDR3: CASSGAGNEKLFF. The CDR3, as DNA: TGTGCCAGTAGTGGGGCCGGGAATGAAAAACTGTTTTTT.

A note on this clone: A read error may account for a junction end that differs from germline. CDR3 sequence reads: CASGGQGANSHEQYF. CDR3 sequence (DNA): TGTGCCAGTGGGGGACAGGGGGCAAACTCCCACGAGCAGTACTTC. This chain connects TRBV10-3 to TRBJ2-7, with 12 bases aligning to TRBD1. Germline V gene data show CDR1 as ENHRY and CDR2 as SYGVKD. CDR3 length: 15 amino acids.